This T cell receptor beta chain was identified in a study of cytomegalovirus exposure and HLA in healthy donors. 13 Jbeta primers and 60 Vbeta primers were used for the PCR. Sequencing was performed with immunoSEQ multiplex PCR; in TCRdb, only in-frame clones are kept and a portion is missing. The profile covers 110,000 to 150,000 clones, with around 80% appearing a single time and 3.3% taken by the ten largest. This CDR3 is built from 13 residues. CDR1 and CDR2 from the germline V gene are KGHSH and LQKENI. V shed 3 bases and J shed 7 bases, with 12 bases lying between them. The specimen sequenced was PBMCs. The gene calls are TRBV18 and TRBJ1-1; TRBD1 might be the D (6 bases). The TCR originated in a man aged 40-50 years in good health and CMV-seronegative. CDR3 nucleotide sequence: TGTGCCAGCTCACCGATTCGAGGGGGTGAAGCTTTCTTT. This codes for CASSPIRGGEAFF.